This entry lists 11 T cell receptor beta chains sequenced from one sample in a study of shared clonotypes between healthy human individuals. Profiling relied on immunoSEQ multiplex PCR, and the TCRdb table lists in-frame clones only, not all of them. The sample lists about 1 million clones; roughly 75% were seen once. Sequences were obtained from memory CD4+ T cells sorted from blood. Sample subset: CD45RA-negative fraction. The receptors shown here come from a young man in good health.

The V call is TRBV12-5, the J call TRBJ1-1; D gene unclear. V was clipped by 3 bases and J by 1 base, with 9 bases between them. The CDR3 loop spans 14 amino acids. Per germline, CDR1 LGHNT and CDR2 FRNRAP. The CDR3, as DNA: TGTGCTAGTGGTTTAGGGCCGAGGAACACTGAAGCTTTCTTT. Its protein product is CASGLGPRNTEAFF.

The rearrangement uses TRBV30 and TRBJ2-7; D is ambiguous. Per germline, CDR1 GTSNPN and CDR2 SVGIG (reference sequence). With 4 bases removed from V and 6 bases from J, the gap between germline ends came to 13 bases. The CDR3 is 12 amino acids. The DNA for the CDR3 is TGTGCCTGGACTGTAATGGGGTCCGAGCAGTACTTC. Protein product: CAWTVMGSEQYF.

The chain links TRBV6-1 to TRBJ1-5; D ambiguous. This CDR3 is built from 13 residues. Germline V gene lookup returns CDR1 MNHNS and CDR2 SASEGT. The ends were cut back, 3 bases at V and 5 bases at J, with 8 bases in the middle. CDR3 sequence reads: CASSETFYQPQHF. CDR3 in DNA: TGTGCCAGCAGTGAGACATTTTATCAGCCCCAGCATTTT.

There are a few counts of this clone. The V and J genes are TRBV6-1 and TRBJ1-6; TRBD1 is a possible D gene (6 bases). CDR3 length: 14 residues. Germline values: CDR1 MNHNS, CDR2 SASEGT. V dropped 6 bases and J dropped 8 bases, with 14 bases sitting between them. CDR3 sequence (DNA): TGTGCCAGCAGCTCACAGGGTGGCGATTCACCCCTCCACTTT. Translated, it gives CASSSQGGDSPLHF.

This clone has only one observation. An end of the junction does not agree with germline; a read error may underlie this. The CDR3 loop is CASSIGRGTNYGYTF. CDR3 nucleotide sequence: TGTGCCAGCAGTATTGGCAGAGGGACTAACTATGGCTACACCTTC. The chain employs TRBV19 and TRBJ1-2, with no clear D. Per germline, CDR1 LNHDA and CDR2 SQIVND (reference sequence). The length of the CDR3 is 15 residues.

This clone occurred once. The CDR3 loop is CASGDQGQETQYF. The DNA for the CDR3 is TGTGCCAGCGGGGACCAAGGGCAAGAGACCCAGTACTTC. V is TRBV2 and J is TRBJ2-5; D tentatively reads TRBD1 or TRBD2 (5 bases each). CDR1 is SNHLY and CDR2 is FYNNEI in the germline V gene. The CDR3 length is 13 residues. V was pared by 8 bases and J by 2 bases, with 12 bases between.

In its sample, this clone was seen a few times. The rearrangement uses TRBV7-2 and TRBJ2-1, with D perhaps matching TRBD1 (5 bases). The V and J ends lost 5 bases and 7 bases respectively, with 15 bases between them. The CDR3 extends over 14 amino acids. Germline-derived CDR1 and CDR2 are SGHTA and FQGNSA. This CDR3 is CASSPIGEYNEQFF. The CDR3 bases are TGTGCCAGCAGCCCGATAGGGGAATATAATGAGCAGTTCTTC.

A single count supports this clone. The chain is built from TRBV28 and TRBJ1-3, with a possible D match to TRBD1 (6 bases). Between the trimmed V and J ends, which lost 5 bases and 1 base, there was a span of 9 bases. Germline CDR1 and CDR2: MDHEN and SYDVKM. The CDR3 is 14 amino acids. CDR3 sequence: CASSPGDSGNTIYF. CDR3 sequence (DNA): TGTGCCAGCAGTCCAGGGGATTCTGGAAACACCATATATTTT.

This clone was observed a single time. The J gene is TRBJ1-3, the V gene TRBV28; no definite D call. Germline-derived CDR1 and CDR2 are MDHEN and SYDVKM. The CDR3 loop spans 14 amino acids. The ends were cut back, 4 bases at V and 0 bases at J, with 7 bases in the middle. The CDR3 sequence: CASSSPSSGNTIYF. The CDR3 nucleotides read TGTGCCAGCAGTTCTCCTAGCTCTGGAAACACCATATATTTT.

CDR3 DNA: TGTGCCAGCAGGAAGGGGGGGACTGGAGAAAATCAGCCCCAGCATTTT. Translating gives CASRKGGTGENQPQHF. The chain combines TRBV21-1 with TRBJ1-5. TRBV21-1 is deemed a pseudogene. CDR3 size: 16 residues.

The chain employs TRBV5-1 and TRBJ1-2; D possibly corresponds to TRBD1 (6 bases). V gave up 0 bases and J gave up 5 bases, with 26 bases separating them. From germline, CDR1 is SGHRS and CDR2 YFSETQ. The CDR3 sequence is 19 residues long. As DNA, the CDR3 is TGCGCCAGCAGCTTGGACGGGGTACAGGGATCCAAAAGGGTGTATGGCTACACCTTC. It is translated as CASSLDGVQGSKRVYGYTF. The variable domain in full, completed from reference TRBV5-1 and TRBJ1-2, reads KAGVTQTPRYLIKTRGQQVTLSCSPISGHRSVSWYQQTPGQGLQFLFEYFSETQRNKGNFPGRFSGRQFSNSRSEMNVSTLELGDSALYLCASSLDGVQGSKRVYGYTFGSGTRLTVV.